This T cell receptor (beta chain) was observed in a study of T cell repertoires in cytomegalovirus infection. Study overall: Indicated by public TCR beta signatures were CMV infection and matching HLA type.

TCRdb re-analysed the reads in MiXCR, keeping a single row per CDR3 protein. The profile shows approximately 76,000 distinct CDR3 sequences, more than 3.5% of them singletons. Findings and limits, study-wide: Clonotypes of TCR beta that were HLA-C-restricted and CMV-specific dominated the ex vivo response. Pooled public TCR beta family frequency picked out CMV carriers with the relevant HLA.

This clonotype showed up many times. Its cognate antigen is unknown. This CDR3 is 15 amino acids long. Germline V lookup: CDR1 LNHDA, CDR2 SQIVND (reference sequence). The J segment lost 3 bases and the V segment lost 1 base, leaving 6 bases of the junction unmatched. Input material: PBMCs. The chain uses TRBV19 and TRBJ2-7; 7 nucleotides line up with TRBD2. The source is a human donor in good health (CMV status not recorded). Some clones in this sample may be carry-over from other donors' samples. The chain's CDR3 is CASSIVSSGHYEQYF. CDR3 DNA sequence: TGTGCCAGTAGTATAGTGTCTAGCGGACACTACGAGCAGTACTTC.